The 17 T cell receptor beta chains reported below all come from one sample, sequenced in a study of blood T cell repertoires in COVID-19. Profiled with immunoSEQ multiplex PCR; TCRdb holds only in-frame clones, not every one. This table holds fewer than 30,000 clones, 75% to 85% found once. What was sequenced was peripheral blood. These receptor sequences come from a human donor in a cohort sampled during active COVID-19.

The chain combines TRBV5-1 with TRBJ2-3; 10 nucleotides align to TRBD2. Per germline, CDR1 SGHRS and CDR2 YFSETQ. Trimming took 5 bases from V and 5 from J; bases not matched to a gene: 14. The CDR3 covers 17 residues. For the CDR3, the DNA is TGCGCCAGCAGGGAGGTGGTAGCGGGGGGCCAGTTAGATACGCAGTATTTT. Protein product: CASREVVAGGQLDTQYF.

The chain joins TRBV4-1 to TRBJ1-5; 8 nucleotides match TRBD1. V trimming: 3 bases; J trimming: 5 bases; junction bases outside the gene matches: 6. CDR3 size: 15 residues. The germline gives CDR1 MGHRA, CDR2 YSYEKL. The CDR3: CASSQGRQGHQPQHF. CDR3 DNA: TGCGCCAGCAGCCAGGGCCGACAGGGGCATCAGCCCCAGCATTTT.

This clone showed up just a few times. The DNA of the CDR3 is TGTGCCAGCAGCCCAGCGGGAGGGCCCTACAATGAGCAGTTCTTC. Its protein product is CASSPAGGPYNEQFF. The chain has TRBV28 and TRBJ2-1; 10 nucleotides match TRBD2. The V and J ends lost 6 bases and 2 bases, in that order; junction bases with no gene match: 4. Germline loops: CDR1 MDHEN, CDR2 SYDVKM. CDR3 length: 15 residues.

The chain recombines TRBV7-9 with TRBJ2-7; possibly TRBD2 for D (6 bases). CDR1 and CDR2 (germline): SEHNR, FQNEAQ (reference sequence). CDR3 length: 14 amino acids. V was clipped by 5 bases and J by 2 bases, with 13 bases between them. The CDR3 loop is CASSPPGGPYEQYF. CDR3 nucleotides: TGTGCCAGCAGCCCGCCAGGAGGGCCCTACGAGCAGTACTTC.

The V gene is TRBV14, the J gene TRBJ2-1; unclear D gene. Per the germline V gene, CDR1 is SGHDN and CDR2 is FVKESK. Between the trimmed V and J ends, which lost 0 bases and 8 bases, there was a span of 11 bases. This CDR3 region has 14 residues. The DNA of the CDR3 is TGTGCCAGCAGCCAAGATTTCGACCGGGATGAGCAGTTCTTC. Its protein product is CASSQDFDRDEQFF.

This clone has just a few counts. This sequence joins TRBV7-9 and TRBJ2-2, with D perhaps TRBD2 (5 bases). The CDR3 is made up of 15 amino acids. The germline CDR1 and CDR2 sequences are SEHNR and FQNEAQ (reference sequence). Trimming stripped 4 bases from V and 6 bases from J, with 15 bases between. CDR3 DNA: TGTGCCAGCAGCTCGAAAGGGAGCTCGGCCGGGGAGCTGTTTTTT. Its protein is CASSSKGSSAGELFF. Full variable domain (remainder filled in from reference TRBV7-9 and TRBJ2-2): DTGVSQNPRHKITKRGQNVTFRCDPISEHNRLYWYRQTLGQGPEFLTYFQNEAQLEKSRLLSDRFSAERPKGSFSTLEIQRTEQGDSAMYLCASSSKGSSAGELFFGEGSRLTVL.

The gene calls are TRBV19 and TRBJ1-6, with D maybe TRBD1 (5 bases). Trimming pared 6 bases from V and 3 bases from J, leaving 15 bases between. This CDR3 is 16 amino acids long. Germline V gives CDR1 LNHDA, CDR2 SQIVND (reference sequence). The CDR3 protein is CASRIHSGDYNSPLHF. In DNA form, the CDR3 reads TGTGCCAGTAGGATCCACTCGGGGGACTATAATTCACCCCTCCACTTT.

The V call is TRBV15, the J call TRBJ2-7; D perhaps matches TRBD2 (6 bases). This CDR3 region has 14 residues. CDR1 is LNHNV, CDR2 YYDKDF, per germline (reference sequence). V was clipped by 5 bases and J by 3 bases, with 14 bases between them. This CDR3 is CATSEGLFLYEQYF. In nucleotides, the CDR3 is TGTGCCACCAGCGAGGGACTTTTTCTCTACGAGCAGTACTTC.

This chain links TRBV29-1 with TRBJ2-7; 7 nucleotides match TRBD1. The V gene end was trimmed by 3 bases and the J gene end by 13 bases; junction bases not matched to a gene: 9. Germline loops: CDR1 SQVTM, CDR2 ANQGSEA. CDR3 size: 11 residues. CDR3 residues: CSVEDGQVIYF. The CDR3 nucleotides read TGCAGCGTTGAGGACGGACAGGTTATTTACTTC.

The rearrangement uses TRBV7-9 and TRBJ2-1, with 9 bases matching TRBD1. The CDR3 is 15 amino acids. Germline-derived CDR1 and CDR2 are SEHNR and FQNEAQ (reference sequence). With V trimmed by 4 bases and J by 2 bases, 3 bases remained unmatched. CDR3 sequence (DNA): TGTGCCAGCAGCTCTGGGACAGGGACCTACAATGAGCAGTTCTTC. Protein product: CASSSGTGTYNEQFF.

This chain uses TRBV29-1 with TRBJ1-1, with a tentative D call TRBD1 (6 bases). Germline V gene sequence: CDR1 SQVTM, CDR2 ANQGSEA. CDR3 size: 13 residues. V lost 6 bases and J 2 bases, leaving 13 bases between the germline ends. CDR3 sequence (DNA): TGCAGCGTACTCACAGGGATTAACACTGAAGCTTTCTTT. Translated, it gives CSVLTGINTEAFF.

V is TRBV21-1 and J is TRBJ1-1; TRBD1, the table's D call, lacks a check against the DNA. TRBV21-1 is shown as a pseudogene. CDR3 size: 18 residues. The CDR3 here is CASSIPPDRDRGNTEAFF. CDR3 nucleotides: TGTGCCAGCAGCATCCCCCCCGACAGGGACCGGGGGAACACTGAAGCTTTCTTT.

The chain uses TRBV5-6 and TRBJ2-5, with 7 bases fitting TRBD2. Losses at the gene ends were 7 bases for V and 1 base for J; bases not matched to a gene: 4. CDR3 length: 13 amino acids. Looked up from germline, CDR1 is SGHDT and CDR2 is YYEEEE. The CDR3 DNA follows: TGTGCCAGCCAATCTAGCGGCCAAGAGACCCAGTACTTC. Translated: CASQSSGQETQYF.

This clone showed up just once. The CDR3 protein is CASSLKRETTRGETQYF. Written as DNA, the CDR3 is TGTGCCAGCAGCCTCAAGCGGGAGACCACGAGGGGAGAGACCCAGTACTTC. The chain uses TRBV3-1 (or the pseudogene TRBV3-2) and TRBJ2-5, with 8 bases fitting TRBD2. Germline V gives CDR1 LGHDT, CDR2 YNNKEL (reference sequence). Unmatched junction bases numbered 14, after V lost 4 bases and J lost 4 bases. The CDR3 is made up of 17 amino acids.

This clone was recorded a few times. The CDR3 region is CASSPRTGFAFF. The CDR3 nucleotides are TGTGCCAGTAGTCCCCGGACAGGGTTTGCTTTCTTT. This chain joins TRBV19 and TRBJ1-1; 8 nucleotides match TRBD1. The CDR3 covers 12 residues. The J segment lost 11 bases and the V segment lost 5 bases, leaving 7 bases of the junction unmatched. CDR1 and CDR2 from the germline V gene are LNHDA and SQIVND (reference sequence).

The chain recombines TRBV4-2 with TRBJ2-3, with 9 positions matching TRBD2. CDR3 length: 17 residues. The trim removed 3 bases at V and 0 bases at J, leaving 7 bases unmatched. CDR1 is LGHNA and CDR2 is YNFKEQ in the germline V gene. The CDR3 DNA follows: TGTGCCAGCAGCCATCTTAGCGGGGGTGCTAGCACAGATACGCAGTATTTT. The encoded protein is CASSHLSGGASTDTQYF.

This clone has more than one count but fewer than ten. The chain couples TRBV4-1 to TRBJ2-1; TRBD2 aligns across 10 bases. This CDR3 is 16 amino acids long. Germline CDR1 and CDR2: MGHRA and YSYEKL. Trimming at V came to 4 bases and at J to 1 base, leaving 4 bases not matched to a gene. CDR3 DNA: TGCGCCAGCAGCCTTCCTAGCGGGGGATCCTACAATGAGCAGTTCTTC. Protein: CASSLPSGGSYNEQFF.